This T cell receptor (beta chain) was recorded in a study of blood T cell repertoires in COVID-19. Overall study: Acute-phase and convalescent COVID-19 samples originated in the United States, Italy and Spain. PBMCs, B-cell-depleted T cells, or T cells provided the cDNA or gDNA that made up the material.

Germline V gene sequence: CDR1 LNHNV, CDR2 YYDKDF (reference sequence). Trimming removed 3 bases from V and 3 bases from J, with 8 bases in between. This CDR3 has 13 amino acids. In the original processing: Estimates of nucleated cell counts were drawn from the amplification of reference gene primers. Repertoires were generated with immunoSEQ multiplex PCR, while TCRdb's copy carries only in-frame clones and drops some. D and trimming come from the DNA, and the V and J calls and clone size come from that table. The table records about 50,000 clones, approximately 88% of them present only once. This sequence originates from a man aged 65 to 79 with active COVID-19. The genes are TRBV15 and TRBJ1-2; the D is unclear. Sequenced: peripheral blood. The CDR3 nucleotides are TGTGCCACCAGCAGGGGCCGAGACTATGGCTACACCTTC. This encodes CATSRGRDYGYTF.